The 16 T cell receptor beta chains given below trace back to one sample, sequenced in a study of blood T cells in healthy people across ages. Through a sample-barcoded 5' primer and a J-beta primer mix, a second PCR was run for about 6 to 11 cycles. Each CDR3 protein is one row after TCRdb ran MiXCR on the 5' RACE reads. The sample includes fewer than 750,000 distinct CDR3 sequences, more than 45% seen only once; the top ten take 20% to 25%. Sequencing used blood. The receptors derive from a man aged 80 or over in good health.

Details on this clonotype: The junction differs from germline at one of its ends, possibly a read error. The chain couples TRBV2 to TRBJ2-5; TRBD2 matches at 7 bases. The CDR3 is made up of 15 amino acids. In germline, CDR1 is SNHLY, CDR2 FYNNEI. The CDR3: CASRKEAGELYEQDF. CDR3 sequence (DNA): TGTGCCAGCAGGAAGGAGGCGGGAGAGCTGTACGAGCAGGACTTC.

This clonotype occurred once. At one boundary the junction diverges from the germline segment, which might be a read error. This sequence joins TRBV7-2 and TRBJ1-2, with D maybe TRBD1 (6 bases). Germline V gene lookup returns CDR1 SGHTA and CDR2 FQGNSA. The CDR3 has 14 amino acids. CDR3 in amino acids: CASSSTQGYYGHTF. The CDR3 DNA is TGTGCCAGCAGCTCGACCCAGGGGTACTATGGCCACACCTTC.

The V and J genes are TRBV5-1 and TRBJ2-2, with D possibly matching TRBD2 (6 bases). V dropped 0 bases and J dropped 1 base, with 10 bases sitting between them. The length of the CDR3 is 16 residues. Germline V gives CDR1 SGHRS, CDR2 YFSETQ. The CDR3, as DNA: TGCGCCAGCAGCTTGGGCCCTAGCGTGAACACCGGGGAGCTGTTTTTT. It is translated as CASSLGPSVNTGELFF.

This clonotype was detected a few times. V gene TRBV6-5 combines with J gene TRBJ1-1; D is possibly TRBD1 (5 bases). V was pared by 2 bases and J by 0 bases, with 10 bases between. This CDR3 contains 15 residues. CDR1 and CDR2 from the germline V gene are MNHEY and SVGAGI. The CDR3 nucleotides are TGTGCCAGCAGTTACGACGCAGGGTTGAACACTGAAGCTTTCTTT. Protein: CASSYDAGLNTEAFF.

This rearrangement joins TRBV29-1 to TRBJ2-3; TRBD1 agrees at 12 bases. J gave up 6 bases and V 7 bases, and 8 bases lay outside the gene matches. This CDR3 comprises 14 residues. Per germline, CDR1 SQVTM and CDR2 ANQGSEA. CDR3 protein: CSAAGQGATDTQYF. As DNA, the CDR3 is TGCAGCGCCGCGGGACAGGGGGCAACCGATACGCAGTATTTT.

The rearrangement uses TRBV20-1 and TRBJ2-3, with D perhaps being TRBD1 or TRBD2 (6 bases each). V was pared by 1 base and J by 6 bases, with 17 bases between. Germline assignment: CDR1 DFQATT and CDR2 SNEGSKA (reference sequence). There are 15 residues in the CDR3. The CDR3 sequence is CSARGGGTKVDTQYF. The DNA of the CDR3 is TGCAGTGCTAGAGGTGGCGGGACAAAAGTGGATACGCAGTATTTT.

Many counts were recorded for this clonotype. This rearrangement joins TRBV20-1 to TRBJ2-7, with D unclear. Germline-derived CDR1 and CDR2 are DFQATT and SNEGSKA (reference sequence). CDR3 length: 11 amino acids. V lost 2 bases to trimming and J lost 1 base, with 3 bases between them. The chain's CDR3 is CSARLSYEQYF. In DNA form, the CDR3 reads TGCAGTGCTAGACTGTCCTACGAGCAGTACTTC.

CDR3 region: CATSEERDSPNGGTQYF. The DNA of the CDR3 is TGTGCCACCAGTGAAGAAAGAGACAGCCCCAATGGGGGGACCCAGTACTTC. The rearrangement links TRBV24-1 to TRBJ2-5; either TRBD1 or TRBD2 may supply D (5 bases each). Trimming pared 4 bases from V and 7 bases from J, leaving 24 bases between. There are 17 residues in the CDR3. Germline-derived CDR1 and CDR2 are KGHDR and SFDVKD.

Regarding this clonotype: Relative to the germline gene, one junction end is altered; a read error may explain this. This chain links TRBV7-6 with TRBJ1-3; the D is unclear. The CDR3 sequence is 14 residues long. CDR1 and CDR2 from the germline V gene are SGHVS and FNYEAQ. CDR3 protein: CASSLTDDGNTVYF. DNA for the CDR3: TGTGCCAGCAGCCTCACAGATGACGGAAACACCGTATATTTT.

Concerning this clonotype: The junction shows a germline mismatch at one end, possibly a read error. The rearrangement uses TRBV6-6 and TRBJ1-2, with no clear D. Germline V CDR1 and CDR2: MNHNY, SVGAGI (reference sequence). The CDR3 loop spans 17 amino acids. This chain's CDR3 is CASSHSVSGSGLYGYTF. The CDR3 DNA sequence: TGTGCCAGCAGTCACTCCGTTTCAGGCAGCGGTCTATATGGCTACACCTTC.

This clonotype turned up a few times. The rearrangement links TRBV4-2 to TRBJ2-7; 7 nucleotides match TRBD1. This CDR3 has 15 amino acids. Germline V gives CDR1 LGHNA, CDR2 YNFKEQ. Losses at the gene ends were 2 bases for V and 3 bases for J; bases not matched to a gene: 7. The DNA of the CDR3 is TGTGCCAGCAGCCAACCGGGACAGCCTAACTACGAGCAGTACTTC. Translating gives CASSQPGQPNYEQYF.

The chain links TRBV14 to TRBJ1-1; the D gene is possibly TRBD1 (5 bases). The CDR3 spans 14 residues. CDR1 is SGHDN and CDR2 is FVKESK in the germline V gene. V was cut by 4 bases and J by 3 bases, with 12 bases left in between. This CDR3 reads CASSRRGRDTEAFF. In DNA, the CDR3 is TGTGCCAGCAGCCGCCGGGGGAGGGACACTGAAGCTTTCTTT. Filled out from reference TRBV14 and TRBJ1-1, the complete variable domain reads EAGVTQFPSHSVIEKGQTVTLRCDPISGHDNLYWYRRVMGKEIKFLLHFVKESKQDESGMPNNRFLAERTGGTYSTLKVQPAELEDSGVYFCASSRRGRDTEAFFGQGTRLTVV.

This chain connects TRBV4-3 to TRBJ2-2; D is perhaps TRBD2 (5 bases). This CDR3 comprises 14 residues. V lost 4 bases, J lost 6 bases, and 12 bases lay in between. Germline loops: CDR1 LGHNA, CDR2 YSLEER. CDR3 in DNA: TGCGCCAGCAGCCCCCATAGAGCGGCCGGGGAGCTGTTTTTT. Translated, it gives CASSPHRAAGELFF.

This chain joins TRBV6-2 or TRBV6-3 and TRBJ2-6; the D gene could be TRBD1 or TRBD2 (5 bases each). Trimming removed 6 bases from V and 0 bases from J, with 9 bases in between. The CDR3 is made up of 15 amino acids. CDR1 and CDR2 (germline): MNHEY, SVGEGT. CDR3: CASSGTYSGANVLTF. CDR3 coding DNA: TGTGCCAGCAGCGGGACGTACTCTGGGGCCAACGTCCTGACTTTC.

CDR3 region: CASRATTNEKLFF. For the CDR3, the DNA is TGCGCCAGCAGAGCGACAACTAATGAAAAACTGTTTTTT. The chain employs TRBV4-1 and TRBJ1-4; D remains unclear. This CDR3 has 13 amino acids. Trimming pared 6 bases from V and 0 bases from J, leaving 5 bases between. Per the germline V gene, CDR1 is MGHRA and CDR2 is YSYEKL.

This chain joins TRBV20-1 and TRBJ2-1; a weak D match, TRBD1 (6 bases). The V gene lost 1 base and the J gene lost 10 bases, with 17 bases spanning the gap. The CDR3 has 14 residues. Germline CDR1 DFQATT, CDR2 SNEGSKA (reference sequence). The CDR3: CSARVTGLWGEQFF. In DNA, the CDR3 is TGCAGTGCTAGAGTGACAGGCCTTTGGGGCGAGCAGTTCTTC.